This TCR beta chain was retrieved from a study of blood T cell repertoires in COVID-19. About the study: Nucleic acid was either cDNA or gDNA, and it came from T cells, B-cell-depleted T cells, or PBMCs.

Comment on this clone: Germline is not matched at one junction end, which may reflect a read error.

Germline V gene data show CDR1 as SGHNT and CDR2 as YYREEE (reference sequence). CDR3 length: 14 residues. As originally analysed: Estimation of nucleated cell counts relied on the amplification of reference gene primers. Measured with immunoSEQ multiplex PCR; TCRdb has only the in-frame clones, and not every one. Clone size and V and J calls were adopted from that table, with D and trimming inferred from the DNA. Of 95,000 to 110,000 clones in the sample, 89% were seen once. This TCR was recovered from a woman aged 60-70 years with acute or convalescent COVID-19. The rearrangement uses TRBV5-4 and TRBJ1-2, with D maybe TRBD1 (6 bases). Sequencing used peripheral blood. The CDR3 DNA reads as TGTGCCACCAGCAGGGGCAGCGGGGGGGATGGCTACACCTTC. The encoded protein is CATSRGSGGDGYTF.